The 3 T cell receptor beta chains given below trace back to one sample, sequenced in a study of blood T cell repertoires in COVID-19. Profiled with immunoSEQ multiplex PCR; TCRdb holds only in-frame clones, not every one. Of some 170,000 clones detected, over 75% appear once; the ten largest clones hold 0.95% to 1.5%. Sequenced material: PBMCs or T cells enriched from blood (not recorded which). These receptors were obtained from a human donor with acute COVID-19. The donor label of this sample is uncertain.

This clone appeared many times. The rearrangement links TRBV6-4 to TRBJ2-6; tentatively, D is TRBD1 (5 bases). Trimming removed 2 bases from V and 0 bases from J, with 5 bases in between. The CDR3 totals 15 residues. CDR1 MRHNA and CDR2 SNTAGT come from the germline V gene. CDR3 nucleotide sequence: TGTGCCAGCAGTGACGACAGCTCTGGGGCCAACGTCCTGACTTTC. Its translation is CASSDDSSGANVLTF.

The chain recombines TRBV14 with TRBJ2-3; the match to TRBD2 covers 13 bases. The CDR3 totals 18 residues. V shed 0 bases, J shed 2 bases, and the junction held 5 bases outside the gene matches. Per germline, CDR1 SGHDN and CDR2 FVKESK. For the CDR3, the DNA is TGTGCCAGCAGCCAAGAGCCCACTAGCGGGGGGGCCACAGATACGCAGTATTTT. The encoded protein is CASSQEPTSGGATDTQYF.

This clone has just a few counts. The CDR3 DNA sequence: TGTGCCAGCAGCAAACGGACAGGGTACGGGGAGCTGTTTTTT. Encoded protein: CASSKRTGYGELFF. This rearrangement joins TRBV13 to TRBJ2-2, with TRBD1 matching over 8 bases. Germline CDR1 reads PRHDT; CDR2 reads FYEKMQ (reference sequence). CDR3 length: 14 residues. The ends lost 5 bases at V and 7 bases at J; junction bases unmatched: 6.